One T cell receptor (beta chain) is described in this entry. Its antigen is not yet known. There are no base qualities to consult, and no much larger clone falls within one base. Counted from cysteine to phenylalanine, this CDR3 has 15 amino acids. The only DNA kept is the CDR3, 45 bases in frame from the first base. The germline V gene (reference sequence) provides CDR1 PRHDT and CDR2 FYEKMQ. Cut back by 5 bases and 3 bases, the V and J ends lie 17 bases apart. To sequence the TCRbeta CDR3 region, genomic DNA was isolated from the sorted cells. TCRbeta CDR3 regions were sequenced using the immunoSEQ Assay. TCRdb holds this immuneACCESS table with in-frame rearrangements only. Some clones are missing; in checked studies, unresolved V genes explain under half, and the rest has no known cause. In this sample the table shows fewer than 85,000 clones, about 92% of which occur a single time. In total, the top ten clones hold roughly a tenth of the sample.

This entry is derived from a study of OX40 agonist ivuxolimab in advanced cancers. Context from the whole study: Ivuxolimab was an agonistic, fully human IgG2 monoclonal antibody directed against OX40 (CD134), a costimulatory receptor. Intravenous ivuxolimab was administered to patients every 2 weeks at six dose levels: 0.01, 0.1, 0.3, 1.5, 3 and 10 mg/kg. Of the approximately 50 dose-escalation patients, hepatocellular carcinoma was present in some 19, melanoma in around 15, renal cell carcinoma in 9 and head and neck cancer in 9. A male proportion of under 85% and a mean age of approximately 62 years, ranging from roughly 23 to 79, were recorded for the dose-escalation cohort. Three dose-escalation patients achieved partial responses, one with hepatocellular carcinoma and two with cutaneous melanoma. Peripheral TCRbeta sequencing was intended to test whether TCR sequence diversity was altered and clonal T-cell expansion was caused by ivuxolimab. The paper describes the monotherapy dose-escalation part (N ≈ 52 patients) of the phase I trial of ivuxolimab. Prior anti-PD-1, anti-PD-L1 or anti-CTLA-4 therapy was permitted, and 40% of dose-escalation patients had received checkpoint inhibitors.

What the work shows at the level of the full study, not this receptor alone: Which antigens the clonally expanded peripheral T cells were specific for was not determined. At doses from 0.1 to 3.0 mg/kg, clonal expansion was seen in both CD4+ and CD8+ blood T cells between baseline and week 6. Low levels of normalized T-cell clonal expansion were also seen in some patients who did not respond. After ivuxolimab, CD8+ T cells had more expanded clones than CD4+ T cells on average. In the 0.1-3.0 mg/kg groups, partial responders had among the lowest normalized peripheral clonal expansion, particularly in CD8+ T cells.

The trial excluded patients who had a history of autoimmune disease or were on systemic immunosuppression. In every dose cohort, peripheral blood was drawn for TCR sequencing at baseline, cycle 4 day 1, and cycle 7 day 1. The samples were taken from a phase I, first-in-human, multicenter, open-label dose-escalation trial of ivuxolimab. Adults with locally advanced or metastatic melanoma, renal cell carcinoma, hepatocellular carcinoma or head and neck squamous cell carcinoma were enrolled in the trial. Before TCR sequencing, CD4+ and CD8+ T cells were separately sorted from peripheral blood. The origin of this receptor is an adult with an advanced solid tumor such as melanoma, head and neck, liver or kidney cancer. The source material was CD4+ or CD8+ T cells sorted from blood, sampled in a trial of the OX40 agonist ivuxolimab. The chain is made from TRBV13 and TRBJ2-7; the D segment might be TRBD1 or TRBD2, since each matches 5 bases. The nucleotides read TGTGCCAGCAGCCCTTCAGGACAAGCGGTCTACGAGCAGTACTTC. This codes for CASSPSGQAVYEQYF.